A selection of T cell receptor beta chains follows, all from one sample in a study of cytomegalovirus exposure and HLA in healthy donors. Some clones are missing from TCRdb's copy, which holds only in-frame ones; the method was immunoSEQ multiplex PCR. The sample carries 95,000 to 100,000 clones, around three quarters recorded once. Sample: PBMCs. The receptors were sampled from a middle-aged man in good health and CMV-seronegative. Both conserved end residues are part of each CDR3. The D gene is left open where the match is weak. Only some rows state a clone size, as once, few, many or a class for expanded clones.

cdr3_aa cdr3_nt d_call clone_size j_call v_call
CASSQRGQGDYEQYF TGCGCCAGCAGCCAAAGGGGTCAGGGGGACTACGAGCAGTACTTC TRBD1 . TRBJ2-7 TRBV4-1
CASSLFGGTYNEQFF TGTGCCAGCAGCTTGTTCGGGGGGACCTACAATGAGCAGTTCTTC TRBD2 . TRBJ2-1 TRBV5-6
CASSGTVTGELFF TGTGCCAGCAGCGGGACTGTCACCGGGGAGCTGTTTTTT . . TRBJ2-2 TRBV5-5
CASSGQYYNEQFF TGCGCCAGCTCGGGACAGTACTACAATGAGCAGTTCTTC TRBD1 . TRBJ2-1 TRBV5-1
CASSLRLAGGQDTQYF TGTGCCAGCAGCTTGAGGCTAGCGGGGGGACAAGATACGCAGTATTTT TRBD2 once TRBJ2-3 TRBV5-6
CAGRDSNTDTQYF TGTGCCGGACGGGACAGCAACACAGATACGCAGTATTTT TRBD1 . TRBJ2-3 TRBV30
CASSQGQDENYGYTF TGTGCCAGCAGTCAAGGACAGGACGAAAACTATGGCTACACCTTC TRBD1 . TRBJ1-2 TRBV6-5
CASSPRLAGDNEQFF TGTGCCAGCTCTCCGAGGCTAGCGGGTGACAATGAGCAGTTCTTC TRBD2 once TRBJ2-1 TRBV18
CASSPLPAGELFF TGTGCCAGCAGCCCCCTTCCGGCCGGGGAGCTGTTTTTT . . TRBJ2-2 TRBV9
CATSKTQGSGDEQFF TGTGCCACCAGCAAAACACAGGGGAGTGGCGATGAGCAGTTCTTC TRBD1 once TRBJ2-1 TRBV15